This entry features one T cell receptor (beta chain) sequence. Its specificity is not known. The entry originates in a study of OX40 agonist ivuxolimab in advanced cancers. General study points: Antigen specificity was not determined for the expanded peripheral T cells.

The repertoire was sequenced with immunoSEQ multiplex PCR; TCRdb's copy has only in-frame clones and lacks some. Of about 40,000 clones listed, about 88% are singletons. Looked up from germline, CDR1 is MNHEY and CDR2 is SMNVEV (reference sequence). The CDR3 runs to 17 residues. V was pared by 8 bases and J by 4 bases, with 17 bases of the junction left unmatched. This chain links TRBV27 with TRBJ1-2; 9 bases agree with TRBD1. This sample comprised CD4+ or CD8+ T cells sorted from blood, obtained in a trial of the OX40 agonist ivuxolimab. This sequence originates from an adult with an advanced solid tumor such as melanoma, head and neck, liver or kidney cancer. The CDR3 region has the DNA TGTGCCAGCTTTCCCGGGACAGGGCCCGGATTGGGCTATGGCTACACCTTC. Translation: CASFPGTGPGLGYGYTF.